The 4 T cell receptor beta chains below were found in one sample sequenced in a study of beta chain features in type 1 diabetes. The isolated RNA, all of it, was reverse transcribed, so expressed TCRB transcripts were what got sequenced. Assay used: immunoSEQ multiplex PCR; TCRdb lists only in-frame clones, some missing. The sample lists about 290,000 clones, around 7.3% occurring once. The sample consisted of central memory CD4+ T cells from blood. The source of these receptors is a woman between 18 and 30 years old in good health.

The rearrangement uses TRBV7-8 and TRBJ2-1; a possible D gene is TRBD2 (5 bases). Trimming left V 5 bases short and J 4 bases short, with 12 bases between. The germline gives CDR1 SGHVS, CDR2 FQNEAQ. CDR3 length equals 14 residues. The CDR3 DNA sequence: TGTGCCAGCAGCCGGGATCGCTTATACAATGAGCAGTTCTTC. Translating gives CASSRDRLYNEQFF.

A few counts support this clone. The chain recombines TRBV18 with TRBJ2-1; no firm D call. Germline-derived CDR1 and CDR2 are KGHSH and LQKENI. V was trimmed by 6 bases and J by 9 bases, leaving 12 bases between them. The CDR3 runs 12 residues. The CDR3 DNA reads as TGTGCCAGCTCCTATGGCACCGGTGAGCAGTTCTTC. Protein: CASSYGTGEQFF.

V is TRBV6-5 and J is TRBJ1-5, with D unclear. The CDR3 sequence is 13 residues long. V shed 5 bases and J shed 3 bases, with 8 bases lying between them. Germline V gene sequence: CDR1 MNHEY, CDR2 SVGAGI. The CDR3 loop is CASSRSFNQPQHF. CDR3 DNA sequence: TGTGCCAGCAGTCGCAGCTTCAATCAGCCCCAGCATTTT.

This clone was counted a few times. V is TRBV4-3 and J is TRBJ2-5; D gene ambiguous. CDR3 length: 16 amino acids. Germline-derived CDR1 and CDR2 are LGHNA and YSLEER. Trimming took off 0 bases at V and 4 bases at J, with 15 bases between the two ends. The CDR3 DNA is TGCGCCAGCAGCCAAGATGGCGGATTTGGCGGAGAGACCCAGTACTTC. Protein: CASSQDGGFGGETQYF.